A single T cell receptor beta chain is shown here with its context. Its antigen is unknown. This specimen belongs to a study of T cell responses to AZD1222 COVID-19 vaccine. Study-level points and caveats: Targets within unmutated variant regions were reportedly found for nearly half of spike-specific TCRs. Without day 14 samples, only post-peak T cell repertoires were studied. White British people made up most donors, females outnumbered males, and clonal diversity was possibly underestimated.

TCRdb keeps only in-frame clones here, not all; method: immunoSEQ multiplex PCR. The sample has about 150,000 clones; more than 75% are singletons. V was pared by 1 base and J by 7 bases, with 2 bases of the junction left unmatched. The CDR3 has 15 residues. CDR1 LNHDA and CDR2 SQIVND come from the germline V gene (reference sequence). The genes are TRBV19 and TRBJ2-7; 15 nucleotides line up with TRBD2. The sequence was obtained from an adult in good health. This sample comprised peripheral blood, obtained on day 0 of AZD1222 vaccination. The CDR3 is CASSIGTSGREEQYF. The CDR3 region has the DNA TGTGCCAGTAGTATAGGGACTAGCGGGAGGGAGGAGCAGTACTTC.